This TCR beta chain originates from a study of blood T cell repertoires in COVID-19. For the study at large: Donors in the United States, Italy and Spain gave samples during acute or convalescent COVID-19.

Produced via immunoSEQ multiplex PCR; TCRdb's table is partial and in-frame only. Of around 120,000 clones listed, about four fifths are singletons. The CDR3 is 19 residues long. After removal of 3 bases from V and 0 bases from J, the junction contained 11 bases not matched to a gene. The germline CDR1 and CDR2 sequences are LNHDA and SQIVND (reference sequence). This receptor was obtained from an older man with acute or convalescent COVID-19. Material: peripheral blood. The rearrangement joins TRBV19 to TRBJ2-6; 7 bases align to TRBD1. The CDR3 is CASSMGQPVRDSGANVLTF. The CDR3 coding sequence is TGTGCCAGTAGTATGGGACAGCCGGTAAGGGACTCTGGGGCCAACGTCCTGACTTTC.